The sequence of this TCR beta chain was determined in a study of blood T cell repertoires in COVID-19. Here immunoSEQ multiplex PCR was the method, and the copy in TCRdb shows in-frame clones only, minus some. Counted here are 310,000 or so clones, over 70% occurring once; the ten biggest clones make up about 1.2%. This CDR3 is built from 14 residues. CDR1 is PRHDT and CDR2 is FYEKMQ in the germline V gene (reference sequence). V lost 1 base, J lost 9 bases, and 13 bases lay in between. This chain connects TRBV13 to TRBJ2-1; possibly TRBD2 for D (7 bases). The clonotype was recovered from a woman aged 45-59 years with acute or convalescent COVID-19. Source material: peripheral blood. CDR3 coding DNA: TGTGCCAGCAGCTTAGCCGGGGGGCGCAGTGAGCAGTTCTTC. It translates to CASSLAGGRSEQFF.